A single sample gave rise to the 32 T cell receptor beta chains below, sequenced in a study of CD8+CD57+ T cells in acquired aplastic anemia. The TCR beta profiling, which covered VDJ combination and CDR3 sequence, was carried out using genomic DNA as the template. Using its own MiXCR run on the reads, TCRdb lists one record per CDR3 protein. The sample contains about 180,000 distinct CDR3 sequences, roughly 50% of which appear only once. Flow cytometry had shown expanded CD8+CD57+ cells in the patients chosen for sequencing. Sequences were obtained from sorted CD4+, CD8+, or CD8+CD57+ T cells (not recorded which) from PBMCs. These receptors all come from a human donor with aplastic anemia.

The sample holds a few counts of this clonotype. The gene calls are TRBV3-1 and TRBJ1-2; D possibly corresponds to TRBD1 (5 bases). Germline V gene data show CDR1 as LGHDT and CDR2 as YNNKEL (reference sequence). The CDR3 runs to 15 residues. Trimming stripped 5 bases from V and 3 bases from J, with 16 bases between. The CDR3 sequence: CASSVSPGWYYGYTF. CDR3 DNA: TGTGCCAGCAGCGTCAGCCCAGGGTGGTACTATGGCTACACCTTC.

This clonotype turned up a few times. The chain links TRBV7-8 to TRBJ2-7; D is uncertain. The CDR3 runs 15 residues. CDR1 is SGHVS and CDR2 is FQNEAQ in the germline V gene. With 1 base removed from V and 5 bases from J, the gap between germline ends came to 15 bases. CDR3 region: CASSLGGGILHEQYF. The DNA of the CDR3 is TGTGCCAGCAGCTTAGGTGGCGGAATCCTCCACGAGCAGTACTTC.

This clonotype was recorded a few times. This chain links TRBV15 with TRBJ1-2; the D is unclear. CDR1 is LNHNV and CDR2 is YYDKDF in the germline V gene (reference sequence). The length of the CDR3 is 16 residues. V was clipped by 1 base and J by 2 bases, with 14 bases between them. CDR3 DNA: TGTGCCACCAGCAGAGGCGATTTCGGATGGAACTATGGCTACACCTTC. It is translated as CATSRGDFGWNYGYTF.

V usage is TRBV6-5 and J usage is TRBJ2-6, with D perhaps given as TRBD1 or TRBD2 (5 bases each). V lost 0 bases and J 2 bases, leaving 11 bases between the germline ends. CDR3 length equals 17 residues. Germline CDR1 and CDR2: MNHEY and SVGAGI. This CDR3 reads CASSYSTAGTGANVLTF. The CDR3 DNA reads TGTGCCAGCAGTTACTCGACAGCCGGGACTGGGGCCAACGTCCTGACTTTC.

In DNA form, the CDR3 reads TGTGCCAGCAGCTTAGGTATCGTGGAGCCCCAGCATTTT. This codes for CASSLGIVEPQHF. The chain joins TRBV7-2 to TRBJ1-5; D is undetermined. Germline V gene data show CDR1 as SGHTA and CDR2 as FQGNSA. Trimming shortened V by 1 base and J by 8 bases, and 9 bases separated the two germline ends. The CDR3 runs 13 residues.

The chain employs TRBV19 and TRBJ1-5; 7 bases agree with TRBD1. The V gene's germline CDR1 is LNHDA and CDR2 SQIVND (reference sequence). V trimming: 1 base; J trimming: 4 bases; junction bases outside the gene matches: 4. The CDR3 runs to 15 residues. The CDR3 loop reads CASSIGGTVNQPQHF. The CDR3 nucleotides are TGTGCCAGTAGTATAGGGGGGACAGTTAATCAGCCCCAGCATTTT. The whole variable domain, remainder taken from reference TRBV19 and TRBJ1-5, is DGGITQSPKYLFRKEGQNVTLSCEQNLNHDAMYWYRQDPGQGLRLIYYSQIVNDFQKGDIAEGYSVSREKKESFPLTVTSAQKNPTAFYLCASSIGGTVNQPQHFGDGTRLSIL.

V gene TRBV11-2 combines with J gene TRBJ2-1; the match to TRBD2 covers 8 bases. Germline CDR1 and CDR2: SGHAT and FQNNGV. CDR3 length: 14 residues. V shed 3 bases and J 9 bases; nucleotides not matched to a gene: 7. The chain's CDR3 is CASSLFGLAGEQFF. DNA of the CDR3: TGTGCCAGCAGCTTGTTTGGGCTAGCGGGTGAGCAGTTCTTC. Using reference TRBV11-2 and TRBJ2-1 for the parts outside the CDR3, the full variable domain is EAGVAQSPRYKIIEKRQSVAFWCNPISGHATLYWYQQILGQGPKLLIQFQNNGVVDDSQLPKDRFSAERLKGVDSTLKIQPAKLEDSAVYLCASSLFGLAGEQFFGPGTRLTVL.

This clonotype was seen more than once but under ten times. V and J are TRBV7-2 and TRBJ1-1; 7 positions agree with TRBD1. CDR3 size: 15 residues. Germline CDR1 is SGHTA and CDR2 is FQGNSA. Trimming cost V 6 bases and J 0 bases; bases outside gene matches: 7. CDR3 nucleotides: TGTGCCAGCAGGGGGGGGGGGACAGTGAACACTGAAGCTTTCTTT. Its translation is CASRGGGTVNTEAFF.

The chain links TRBV10-3 to TRBJ1-2, with 8 bases lining up with TRBD1. The CDR3 is 16 residues long. With V trimmed by 8 bases and J by 6 bases, 17 bases remained unmatched. Germline assignment: CDR1 ENHRY and CDR2 SYGVKD. The CDR3 sequence: CAIASYQTGDGNGYTF. CDR3 nucleotides: TGTGCCATCGCAAGTTACCAGACAGGGGATGGAAATGGCTACACCTTC.

The table lists this clonotype with many counts. The J gene is TRBJ2-7, the V gene TRBV2; TRBD1 is a possible D gene (5 bases). The V gene's germline CDR1 is SNHLY and CDR2 FYNNEI. Trimming took off 10 bases at V and 2 bases at J, with 9 bases between the two ends. The CDR3 loop spans 11 amino acids. CDR3 residues: CATRQTYEQYF. The DNA of the CDR3 is TGTGCCACAAGACAGACCTACGAGCAGTACTTC. Drawing the rest from reference TRBV2 and TRBJ2-7, the complete variable domain is EPEVTQTPSHQVTQMGQEVILRCVPISNHLYFYWYRQILGQKVEFLVSFYNNEISEKSEIFDDQFSVERPDGSNFTLKIRSTKLEDSAMYFCATRQTYEQYFGPGTRLTVT.

This clonotype was recorded many times. The chain recombines TRBV20-1 with TRBJ2-3, with 11 bases identical to TRBD2. The germline V gene encodes CDR1 DFQATT and CDR2 SNEGSKA (reference sequence). With V trimmed by 0 bases and J by 3 bases, 8 bases remained unmatched. The CDR3 length is 17 residues. CDR3 sequence reads: CSARDPLTSGVTDTQYF. DNA of the CDR3: TGCAGTGCTAGAGATCCGCTGACTAGCGGGGTAACAGATACGCAGTATTTT.

This clonotype was seen repeatedly, ten times or more. The chain uses TRBV12-3 or TRBV12-4 and TRBJ2-2, with 7 bases fitting TRBD1. V trimming: 6 bases; J trimming: 4 bases; junction bases outside the gene matches: 5. This CDR3 spans 14 amino acids. CDR3 region: CASSSGQFTGELFF. The CDR3 DNA reads TGTGCCAGCAGCTCGGGACAGTTCACCGGGGAGCTGTTTTTT.

This clonotype was found a few times. The gene calls are TRBV10-2 and TRBJ2-5; D not resolved. V was clipped by 0 bases and J by 5 bases, with 4 bases between them. The CDR3 spans 12 residues. The germline V gene encodes CDR1 WSHSY and CDR2 SAAADI. As DNA, the CDR3 is TGCGCCAGCAGTGAGTCAAAGGAGACCCAGTACTTC. It yields the protein CASSESKETQYF.

This clonotype came up a few times. The gene calls are TRBV19 and TRBJ1-5; a possible D gene is TRBD1 (6 bases). The CDR3 loop spans 14 amino acids. V was cut by 5 bases and J by 3 bases, with 11 bases left in between. Germline V gene data show CDR1 as LNHDA and CDR2 as SQIVND (reference sequence). The CDR3 reads CASSDHRANQPQHF. DNA for the CDR3: TGTGCCAGTAGTGACCACAGGGCCAATCAGCCCCAGCATTTT.

The chain employs TRBV7-6 and TRBJ2-7; 9 bases align to TRBD1. The CDR3 covers 15 residues. V lost 3 bases and J lost 5; bases outside the gene matches: 8. Germline assignment: CDR1 SGHVS and CDR2 FNYEAQ. CDR3 nucleotide sequence: TGTGCCAGCAGCTTCAGAGGGACAGGGCGTAACGAGCAGTACTTC. It codes for CASSFRGTGRNEQYF.

This clonotype was seen only a few times. The V gene is TRBV28, the J gene TRBJ2-7; 7 positions agree with TRBD2. This CDR3 is built from 16 residues. V was clipped by 3 bases and J by 3 bases; unmatched bases: 11. Per the germline V gene, CDR1 is MDHEN and CDR2 is SYDVKM. CDR3 sequence (DNA): TGTGCCAGCAGTTTGGCTCGGGGCGGGGGTTACTACGAGCAGTACTTC. This codes for CASSLARGGGYYEQYF.

V and J are TRBV19 and TRBJ2-1, with 9 bases fitting TRBD1. Germline trimming cut 5 bases from V and 10 bases from J; bases unmatched to any gene: 6. CDR1 is LNHDA and CDR2 is SQIVND in the germline V gene (reference sequence). CDR3 size: 13 residues. The CDR3 bases are TGTGCCAGTAGTGCGGGACAGGGTGGCGAGCAGTTCTTC. It specifies CASSAGQGGEQFF. The variable domain in full, completed from reference TRBV19 and TRBJ2-1, reads DGGITQSPKYLFRKEGQNVTLSCEQNLNHDAMYWYRQDPGQGLRLIYYSQIVNDFQKGDIAEGYSVSREKKESFPLTVTSAQKNPTAFYLCASSAGQGGEQFFGPGTRLTVL.

This clonotype was counted once. The chain carries TRBV9 and TRBJ2-7, with TRBD1 identical over 9 bases. Germline V gives CDR1 SGDLS, CDR2 YYNGEE. The CDR3 spans 14 residues. V gave up 3 bases and J gave up 6 bases; unmatched junction bases: 7. The CDR3, as DNA: TGTGCCAGCAGCGCCGGACAGGGGATGAGCGAGCAGTACTTC. It codes for CASSAGQGMSEQYF. Full variable domain (rest looked up from reference TRBV9 and TRBJ2-7): DSGVTQTPKHLITATGQRVTLRCSPRSGDLSVYWYQQSLDQGLQFLIQYYNGEERAKGNILERFSAQQFPDLHSELNLSSLELGDSALYFCASSAGQGMSEQYFGPGTRLTVT.

The rearrangement joins TRBV25-1 to TRBJ1-1; possibly TRBD1 for D (5 bases). The length of the CDR3 is 13 residues. CDR1 and CDR2 from the germline V gene are MGHDK and SYGVNS. V lost 2 bases and J 7 bases, leaving 11 bases between the germline ends. CDR3 sequence reads: CASSEQFRDEAFF. CDR3 DNA: TGTGCCAGCAGTGAACAGTTCAGGGATGAAGCTTTCTTT.

This rearrangement joins TRBV25-1 to TRBJ2-6, with 9 bases identical to TRBD1. The CDR3 contains 19 residues. Germline loops: CDR1 MGHDK, CDR2 SYGVNS. J gave up 4 bases and V 4 bases, and 14 bases lay outside the gene matches. Here the CDR3 reads CASSGWTGALTSGANVLTF. The CDR3 region has the DNA TGTGCCAGCAGTGGATGGACAGGGGCCCTAACCTCCGGGGCCAACGTCCTGACTTTC.

This rearrangement joins TRBV5-1 to TRBJ2-7; 9 nucleotides agree with TRBD1. Trimming took 2 bases from V and 3 from J; bases not matched to a gene: 6. There are 15 residues in the CDR3. Germline values: CDR1 SGHRS, CDR2 YFSETQ. The CDR3 loop reads CASSFGQGSSYEQYF. The CDR3, as DNA: TGCGCCAGCAGCTTCGGACAGGGGTCGAGCTACGAGCAGTACTTC.

This chain joins TRBV11-1 and TRBJ2-1; 8 bases align to TRBD2. Germline CDR1 SGHAT, CDR2 FQDESV (reference sequence). CDR3 size: 16 residues. J was trimmed by 1 base and V by 8 bases; bases with no gene match: 10. The CDR3 loop is CASSRSGSVSYNEQFF. CDR3 DNA: TGTGCCAGCTCCCGCAGCGGGAGTGTGTCCTACAATGAGCAGTTCTTC.

The J gene is TRBJ2-7, the V gene TRBV20-1; 7 nucleotides agree with TRBD1. The germline V gene encodes CDR1 DFQATT and CDR2 SNEGSKA (reference sequence). The CDR3 sequence is 15 residues long. The V and J ends lost 5 bases and 3 bases, in that order; junction bases with no gene match: 13. The CDR3 DNA is TGCAGTGCTCCGCGCCCGACAGGGATTATCTACGAGCAGTACTTC. This sequence encodes CSAPRPTGIIYEQYF.

This chain uses TRBV19 with TRBJ1-5, with D possibly matching TRBD1 (6 bases). CDR3 size: 15 residues. Germline values: CDR1 LNHDA, CDR2 SQIVND (reference sequence). The V gene lost 1 base and the J gene lost 10 bases, with 17 bases spanning the gap. This CDR3 reads CASSIGAGTISPQHF. DNA for the CDR3: TGTGCCAGTAGTATAGGGGCAGGGACAATCAGCCCCCAGCATTTT.

This clonotype was seen repeatedly, ten times or more. V is TRBV25-1 and J is TRBJ2-1; D tentatively fits TRBD1 or TRBD2 (6 bases each). The CDR3 totals 14 residues. Germline CDR1 and CDR2: MGHDK and SYGVNS. Trimming took 4 bases from V and 7 from J, leaving 14 bases between them. CDR3 sequence: CASSVATGRNEQFF. DNA of the CDR3: TGTGCCAGCAGTGTGGCCACAGGGAGGAATGAGCAGTTCTTC.

This clonotype was picked up many times. The gene calls are TRBV20-1 and TRBJ1-2; D might be TRBD1 (6 bases). The CDR3 loop spans 13 amino acids. Between the trimmed V and J ends, which lost 5 bases and 1 base, there was a span of 11 bases. Germline-derived CDR1 and CDR2 are DFQATT and SNEGSKA (reference sequence). The CDR3 DNA reads TGCAGTGCTGGACAGCAGAATAACTATGGCTACACCTTC. Its translation is CSAGQQNNYGYTF.

Comment on this clonotype: Since the CDR3 does not end with the conserved phenylalanine or tryptophan, this likely comes from a read error. The chain links TRBV20-1 to TRBJ1-2, with D possibly matching TRBD1 (5 bases). V was shortened by 6 bases and J by 5 bases, with 19 bases between the two germline ends. The CDR3 runs 14 residues. The germline V gene has CDR1 DFQATT and CDR2 SNEGSKA (reference sequence). CDR3 region: CSALLRDFLYGYTI. In DNA form, the CDR3 reads TGCAGTGCCTTACTCCGGGACTTTTTATATGGCTACACCATC.

This clonotype has more than one count but fewer than ten. The chain links TRBV24-1 to TRBJ2-1; D not certain. CDR1 and CDR2 from the germline V gene are KGHDR and SFDVKD. The CDR3 sequence is 13 residues long. The germline V and J ends were trimmed by 5 bases and 8 bases, with 12 bases remaining between them. CDR3 bases: TGTGCCACCAGTGGCGCCCCGCCCGATGAGCAGTTCTTC. It yields the protein CATSGAPPDEQFF.

This clonotype came up many times. J is TRBJ2-1 and V is TRBV9, with 8 nucleotides matching TRBD2. CDR3 length equals 15 residues. Germline assignment: CDR1 SGDLS and CDR2 YYNGEE. Trimming at V came to 1 base and at J to 2 bases, leaving 2 bases not matched to a gene. The CDR3, as DNA: TGTGCCAGCAGCGTACGGGGGGGTCCCTACAATGAGCAGTTCTTC. Translating gives CASSVRGGPYNEQFF.

The chain couples TRBV4-1 to TRBJ1-6; the D is unclear. Germline CDR1 is MGHRA and CDR2 is YSYEKL. V was shortened by 4 bases and J by 10 bases, with 20 bases between the two germline ends. The CDR3 contains 16 residues. DNA of the CDR3: TGCGCCAGCAGCCCACACATCCGAGGGTCTGGGTCACCCCTCCACTTT. It specifies CASSPHIRGSGSPLHF.

CDR3 amino acids: CASSDTGTGWAGELFF. The CDR3 coding sequence is TGCGCCAGCAGTGATACCGGGACAGGGTGGGCCGGGGAGCTGTTTTTT. This chain connects TRBV10-2 to TRBJ2-2; the match to TRBD1 covers 9 bases. V lost 3 bases, J lost 6 bases, and 8 bases stayed unmatched. The CDR3 totals 16 residues. Germline CDR1 reads WSHSY; CDR2 reads SAAADI.

V gene TRBV5-1 combines with J gene TRBJ2-1; a possible D gene is TRBD2 (5 bases). This CDR3 has 13 amino acids. Between the trimmed V and J ends, which lost 4 bases and 5 bases, there was a span of 10 bases. The germline V gene encodes CDR1 SGHRS and CDR2 YFSETQ. The CDR3 loop is CASSPPGNNEQFF. CDR3 DNA sequence: TGCGCCAGCAGCCCTCCCGGGAACAATGAGCAGTTCTTC.